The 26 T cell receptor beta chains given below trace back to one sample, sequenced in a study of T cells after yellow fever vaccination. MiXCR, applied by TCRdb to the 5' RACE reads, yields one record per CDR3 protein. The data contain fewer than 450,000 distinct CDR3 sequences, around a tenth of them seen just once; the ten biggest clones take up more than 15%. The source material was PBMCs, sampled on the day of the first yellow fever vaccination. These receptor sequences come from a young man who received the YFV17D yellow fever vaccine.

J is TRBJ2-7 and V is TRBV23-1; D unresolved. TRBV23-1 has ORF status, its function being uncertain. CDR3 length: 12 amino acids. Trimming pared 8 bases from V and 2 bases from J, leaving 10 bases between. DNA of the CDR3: TGCGCCAGCTTTTGTTCAACCTACGAGCAGTACTTC. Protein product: CASFCSTYEQYF.

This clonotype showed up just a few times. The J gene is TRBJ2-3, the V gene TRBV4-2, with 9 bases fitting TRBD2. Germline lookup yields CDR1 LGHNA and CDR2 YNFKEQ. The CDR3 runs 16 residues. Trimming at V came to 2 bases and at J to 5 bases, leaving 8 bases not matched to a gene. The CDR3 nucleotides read TGTGCCAGCAGCCAACGAGTAGGCGGGGGGGGAGATACGCAGTATTTT. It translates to CASSQRVGGGGDTQYF.

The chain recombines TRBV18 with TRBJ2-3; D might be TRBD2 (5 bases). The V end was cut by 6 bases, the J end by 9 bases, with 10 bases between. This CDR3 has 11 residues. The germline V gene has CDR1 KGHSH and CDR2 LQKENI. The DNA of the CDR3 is TGTGCCAGCTCCCCGAGGGTCACGCAGTATTTT. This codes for CASSPRVTQYF.

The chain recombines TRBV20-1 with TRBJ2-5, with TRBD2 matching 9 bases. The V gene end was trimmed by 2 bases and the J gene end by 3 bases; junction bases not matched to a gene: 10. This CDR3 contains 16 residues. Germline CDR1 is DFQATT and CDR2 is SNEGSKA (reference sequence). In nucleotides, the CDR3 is TGCAGTGCTAGACCCCAGCGGGGGGCAACCGAAGAGACCCAGTACTTC. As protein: CSARPQRGATEETQYF.

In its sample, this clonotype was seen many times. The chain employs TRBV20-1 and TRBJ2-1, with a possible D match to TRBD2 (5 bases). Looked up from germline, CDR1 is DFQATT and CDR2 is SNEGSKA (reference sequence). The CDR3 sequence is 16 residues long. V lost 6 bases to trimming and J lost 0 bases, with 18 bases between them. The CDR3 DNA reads TGCAGTGCCCCCCGGGCGGACTTCTTCTCCTACAATGAGCAGTTCTTC. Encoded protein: CSAPRADFFSYNEQFF.

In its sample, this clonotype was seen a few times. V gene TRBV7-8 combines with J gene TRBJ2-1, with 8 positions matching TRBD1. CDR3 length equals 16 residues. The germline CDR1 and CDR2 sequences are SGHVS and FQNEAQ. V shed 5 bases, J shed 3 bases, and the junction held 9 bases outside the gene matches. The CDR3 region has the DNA TGTGCCAGCAGCCAGTCCGCAGGGGGCCTCTACAATGAGCAGTTCTTC. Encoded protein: CASSQSAGGLYNEQFF.

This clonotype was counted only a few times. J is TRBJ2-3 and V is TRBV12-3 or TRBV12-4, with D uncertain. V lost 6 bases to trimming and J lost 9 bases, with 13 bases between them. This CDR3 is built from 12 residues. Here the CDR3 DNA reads TGTGCCAGCAGGGACGGAGCGAGGACGCAGTATTTT. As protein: CASRDGARTQYF.

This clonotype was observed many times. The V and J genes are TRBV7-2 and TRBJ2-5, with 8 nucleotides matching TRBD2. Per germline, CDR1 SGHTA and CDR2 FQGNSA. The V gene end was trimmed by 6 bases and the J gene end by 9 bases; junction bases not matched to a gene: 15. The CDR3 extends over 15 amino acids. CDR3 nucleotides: TGTGCCAGCAGGGATTTAGCGGGGTTAAATGGGGCCCAGTACTTC. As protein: CASRDLAGLNGAQYF.

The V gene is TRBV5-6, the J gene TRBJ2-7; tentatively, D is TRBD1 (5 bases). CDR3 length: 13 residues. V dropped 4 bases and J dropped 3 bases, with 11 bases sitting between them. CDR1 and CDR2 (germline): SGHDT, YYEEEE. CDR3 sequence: CASSQRQIYEQYV. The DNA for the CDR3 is TGTGCCAGCAGCCAGCGACAGATCTACGAGCAGTACGTC.

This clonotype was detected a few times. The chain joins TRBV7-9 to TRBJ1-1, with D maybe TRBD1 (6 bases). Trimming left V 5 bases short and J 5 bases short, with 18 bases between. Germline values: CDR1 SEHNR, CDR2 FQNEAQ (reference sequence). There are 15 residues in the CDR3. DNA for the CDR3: TGTGCCAGCAGCCAAACGCAGGGGCGCGGAACTGAAGCTTTCTTT. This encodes CASSQTQGRGTEAFF.

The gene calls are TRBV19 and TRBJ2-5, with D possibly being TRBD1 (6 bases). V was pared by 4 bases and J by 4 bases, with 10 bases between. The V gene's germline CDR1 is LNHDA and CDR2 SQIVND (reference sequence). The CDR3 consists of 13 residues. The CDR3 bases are TGTGCCAGTAGTAACAGGGTTGGAGAGACCCAGTACTTC. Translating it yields CASSNRVGETQYF.

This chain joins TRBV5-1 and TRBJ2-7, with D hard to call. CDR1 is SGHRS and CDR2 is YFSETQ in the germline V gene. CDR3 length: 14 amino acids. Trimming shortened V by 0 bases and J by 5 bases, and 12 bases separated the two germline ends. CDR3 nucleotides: TGCGCCAGCAGCTTGGGGAGTAGGGCAGACGAGCAGTACTTC. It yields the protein CASSLGSRADEQYF.

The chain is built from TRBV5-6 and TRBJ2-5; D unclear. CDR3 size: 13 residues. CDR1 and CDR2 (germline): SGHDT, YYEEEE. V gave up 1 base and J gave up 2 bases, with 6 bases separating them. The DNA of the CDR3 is TGTGCCAGCAGCTTGTACAAACAAGAGACCCAGTACTTC. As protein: CASSLYKQETQYF.

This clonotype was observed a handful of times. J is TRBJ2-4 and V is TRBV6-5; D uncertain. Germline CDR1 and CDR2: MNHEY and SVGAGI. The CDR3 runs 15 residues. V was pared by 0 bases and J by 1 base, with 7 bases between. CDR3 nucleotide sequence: TGTGCCAGCAGTTACTCCCTTCGTGCCAAAAACATTCAGTACTTC. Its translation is CASSYSLRAKNIQYF.

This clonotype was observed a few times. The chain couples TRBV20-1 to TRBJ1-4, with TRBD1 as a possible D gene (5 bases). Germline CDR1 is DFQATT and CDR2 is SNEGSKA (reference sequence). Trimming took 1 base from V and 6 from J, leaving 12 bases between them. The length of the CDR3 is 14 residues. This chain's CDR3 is CSARGAGTYEKLFF. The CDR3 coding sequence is TGCAGTGCTAGAGGAGCCGGGACTTATGAAAAACTGTTTTTT.

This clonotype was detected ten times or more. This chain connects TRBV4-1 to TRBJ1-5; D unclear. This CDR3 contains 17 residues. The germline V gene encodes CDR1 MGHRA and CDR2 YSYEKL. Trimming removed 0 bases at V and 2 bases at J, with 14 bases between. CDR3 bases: TGCGCCAGCAGCCAAGAAACCCGCTCGAGGGGCAATCAGCCCCAGCATTTT. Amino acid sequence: CASSQETRSRGNQPQHF.

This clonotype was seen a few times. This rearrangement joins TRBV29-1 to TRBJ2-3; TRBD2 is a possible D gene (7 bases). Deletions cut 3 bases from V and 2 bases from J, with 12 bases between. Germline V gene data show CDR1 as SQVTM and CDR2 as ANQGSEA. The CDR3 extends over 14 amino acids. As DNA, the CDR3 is TGCAGCGTTGAGGGGGGGCGAGCCACAGATACGCAGTATTTT. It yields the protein CSVEGGRATDTQYF.

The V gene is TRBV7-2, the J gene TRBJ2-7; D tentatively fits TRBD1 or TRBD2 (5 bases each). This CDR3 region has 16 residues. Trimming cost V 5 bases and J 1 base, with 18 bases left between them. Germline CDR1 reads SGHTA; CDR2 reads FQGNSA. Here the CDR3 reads CASSPDRNRRSYEQYF. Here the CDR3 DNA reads TGTGCCAGCAGCCCCGACCGCAACAGGAGGTCCTACGAGCAGTACTTC.

DNA of the CDR3: TGCGCCAGCAGCTCCCCGGGACAGGGGATTAACCAGCCCCAGCATTTT. Translated, it gives CASSSPGQGINQPQHF. The chain carries TRBV5-1 and TRBJ1-5, with 10 bases fitting TRBD1. This CDR3 region has 16 residues. J gave up 7 bases and V 3 bases, and 10 bases lay outside the gene matches. From germline, CDR1 is SGHRS and CDR2 YFSETQ.

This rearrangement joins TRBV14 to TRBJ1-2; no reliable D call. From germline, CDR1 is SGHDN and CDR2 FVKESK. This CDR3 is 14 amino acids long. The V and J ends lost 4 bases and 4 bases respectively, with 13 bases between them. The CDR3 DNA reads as TGTGCCAGCAGCCCCTCAGGTCCGGGCTATGGCTACACCTTC. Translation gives CASSPSGPGYGYTF.

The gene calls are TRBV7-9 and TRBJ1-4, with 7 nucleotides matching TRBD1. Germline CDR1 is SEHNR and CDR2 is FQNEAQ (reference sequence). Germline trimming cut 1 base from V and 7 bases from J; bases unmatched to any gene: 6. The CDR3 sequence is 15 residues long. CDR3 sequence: CASSLGGGGGEKLFF. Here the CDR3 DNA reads TGTGCCAGCAGCTTAGGTGGAGGGGGCGGTGAAAAACTGTTTTTT.

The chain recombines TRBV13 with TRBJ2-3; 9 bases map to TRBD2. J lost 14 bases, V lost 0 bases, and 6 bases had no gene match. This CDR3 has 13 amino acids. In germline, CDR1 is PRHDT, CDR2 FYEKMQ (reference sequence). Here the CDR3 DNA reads TGTGCCAGCAGCTTAGGACTAGCGGGTATCGGGTATTTT. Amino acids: CASSLGLAGIGYF. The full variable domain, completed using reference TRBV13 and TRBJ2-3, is AAGVIQSPRHLIKEKRETATLKCYPIPRHDTVYWYQQGPGQDPQFLISFYEKMQSDKGSIPDRFSAQQFSDYHSELNMSSLELGDSALYFCASSLGLAGIGYFGPGTRLTVL.

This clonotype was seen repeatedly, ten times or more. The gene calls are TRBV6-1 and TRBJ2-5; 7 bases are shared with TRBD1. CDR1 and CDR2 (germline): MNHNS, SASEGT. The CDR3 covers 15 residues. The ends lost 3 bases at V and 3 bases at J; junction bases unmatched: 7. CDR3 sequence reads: CASSDWGQNKETQYF. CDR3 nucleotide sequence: TGTGCCAGCAGTGATTGGGGACAGAACAAAGAGACCCAGTACTTC.

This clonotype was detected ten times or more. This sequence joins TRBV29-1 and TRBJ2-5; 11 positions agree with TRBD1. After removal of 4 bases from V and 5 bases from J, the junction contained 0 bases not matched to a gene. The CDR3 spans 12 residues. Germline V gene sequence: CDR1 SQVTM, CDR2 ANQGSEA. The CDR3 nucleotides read TGCAGCGTTGGGACAGGGGGCGAGACCCAGTACTTC. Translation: CSVGTGGETQYF.

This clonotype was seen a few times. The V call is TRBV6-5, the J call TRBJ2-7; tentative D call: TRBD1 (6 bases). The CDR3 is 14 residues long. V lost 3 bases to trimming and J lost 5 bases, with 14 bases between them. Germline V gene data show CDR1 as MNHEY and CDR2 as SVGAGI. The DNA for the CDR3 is TGTGCCAGCAGTTATGGACCAGGGGTCGACGAGCAGTACTTC. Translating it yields CASSYGPGVDEQYF.

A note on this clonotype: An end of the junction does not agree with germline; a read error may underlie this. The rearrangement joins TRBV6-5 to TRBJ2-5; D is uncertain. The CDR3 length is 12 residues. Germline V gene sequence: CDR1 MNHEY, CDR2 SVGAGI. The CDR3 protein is CATSAGLETQYF. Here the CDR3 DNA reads TGTGCCACCAGTGCAGGCTTGGAGACCCAGTACTTC.